This is a list of T cell receptor beta chains from one sample in a study of cytomegalovirus exposure and HLA in healthy donors. TCRdb keeps only in-frame clones here, not all; method: immunoSEQ multiplex PCR. This table holds around 60,000 clones, more than 70% found once. The sample comprised PBMCs. The source is a man aged 50-60 years in good health and CMV-seropositive. CDR3s leave out the opening cysteine and the closing phenylalanine or tryptophan. The size field is filled for only some rows; it gives once, few, many or a size class.

CDR3aa	v_gene	abundance
ASSLVLDTQY	TRBV11-2	.
ASSEQGRSRNQPQH	TRBV6-1	once
ASSFRGTGGNQPQH	TRBV28	.
ASSSTGPNTEAF	TRBV7-9	once
ASSPKDRLNTEAF	TRBV7-8	.
ASSRNQGGEAF	TRBV14	.
ASSSTGAGNTEAF	TRBV27	.
ASSFTGPLLPLH	TRBV27	few
ASSVVAGGPINEQF	TRBV9	.
ASSLAGAVYEQY	TRBV5-1	.
ASSEGRLVNYEQY	TRBV2	.
ASSDRTSTDTQY	TRBV6-1	.
ASPRRQGTYEQY	TRBV27	.
ASSASGNRHEQY	TRBV6-5	once
ASSYSGQDYEQY	TRBV6-6	.
ASSPRGLLNYGYT	TRBV28	.
ASSLLGAAATDTQY	TRBV4-2	few
ASSLQSGGIGELF	TRBV7-7	.
ASSSWTGGVSNQPQH	TRBV2	.
ASSISTSGPYEQY	TRBV19	.
ASYRAGVSDEQF	TRBV6-5	.
ASSLQGATNQPQH	TRBV5-1	.
ASNQDPRGSGSPLH	TRBV4-2	.
ASSQPMMVIIYNEQF	TRBV4-3	.
ASSPSAGANTEAF	TRBV6-5	.
ASSLNEATDGYT	TRBV7-2	.
ASSNTDTQY	TRBV6-1	.
ASSPGQTYEQY	TRBV9	.
ASSPRPDRTYEQY	TRBV6-6	.
ASSVAADTQY	TRBV9	.
ASSSPGSKTEAF	TRBV4-3	.
ASSGTAAEKVQY	TRBV6-6	.
ASSFETSSYNEQF	TRBV7-2	.
ASRQPSGNEQF	TRBV7-2	.